Reported below is one T cell receptor (beta chain). The antigen remains unidentified. The source of the sample is a study of T cell repertoires in cytomegalovirus infection. Across the whole study: Recently identified HLA-C-restricted CMV epitopes were among the peptides used. Public TCR beta signatures marked donors with CMV infection and the matching HLA. Whole-study findings and limits: The cumulative frequency of public TCR beta families distinguished individuals who carried CMV together with the relevant HLA. Dominating the ex vivo response were HLA-C-restricted CMV-specific TCR beta clonotypes.

In germline, CDR1 is MNHEY, CDR2 SVGAGI. The CDR3 has 13 amino acids. V shed 4 bases, J shed 7 bases, and the junction held 4 bases outside the gene matches. Each CDR3 protein gets one entry after TCRdb re-called the reads with MiXCR. The repertoire holds about 160,000 distinct CDR3 sequences, with about a fifth as singletons. Sequences were derived from CD8+ T cells from cultured PBMCs, sampled from culture after CMV antigen stimulation. The sequence was collected from a human donor in good health (CMV status not recorded). Some clones in this sample may be carry-over from other donors' samples. The chain combines TRBV6-5 with TRBJ1-1; 9 bases fit TRBD1. The CDR3 reads CASSLQGADEAFF. CDR3 sequence (DNA): TGTGCCAGCAGTTTACAGGGGGCTGATGAAGCTTTCTTT.